Each of the 25 T cell receptor beta chains below was sequenced from the same sample in a study of early stage breast cancer tumors. Measured with immunoSEQ multiplex PCR; TCRdb has only the in-frame clones, and not every one. The sample consists of just over 70,000 clones, approximately 79% of them appearing once. Input material: blood. The receptors were sampled from a person aged 60 to 70 with breast cancer.

This clone was detected only once. Other DNA sequences in this sample translate to the same CDR3. The V and J genes are TRBV7-9 and TRBJ2-7; unclear D gene. In germline, CDR1 is SEHNR, CDR2 FQNEAQ (reference sequence). Between the trimmed V and J ends, which lost 5 bases and 4 bases, there was a span of 6 bases. The CDR3 loop spans 11 amino acids. CDR3 sequence (DNA): TGTGCCAGCAGCCCCGGGTACGAGCAGTACTTC. This sequence encodes CASSPGYEQYF.

The CDR3 DNA reads as TGTGCCAGCAGCTTGTCGCGCTCAAGCTCCTACAATGAGCAGTTCTTC. Residues: CASSLSRSSSYNEQFF. V usage is TRBV5-4 and J usage is TRBJ2-1; D gene uncertain. This CDR3 has 16 amino acids. Trimming took 1 base from V and 0 from J, leaving 11 bases between them. Per germline, CDR1 SGHNT and CDR2 YYREEE (reference sequence).

V and J are TRBV18 and TRBJ2-2; D is possibly TRBD1 (5 bases). CDR1 KGHSH and CDR2 LQKENI come from the germline V gene. This CDR3 spans 14 amino acids. V was cut by 6 bases and J by 4 bases, with 12 bases left in between. This chain's CDR3 is CASSPAGFTGELFF. In nucleotides, the CDR3 is TGTGCCAGCTCCCCTGCAGGGTTCACCGGGGAGCTGTTTTTT.

This chain links TRBV18 with TRBJ2-7, with a tentative D call TRBD2 (6 bases). V lost 4 bases, J lost 0 bases, and 22 bases lay in between. The germline gives CDR1 KGHSH, CDR2 LQKENI. This CDR3 region has 18 residues. The CDR3 protein is CASSQVITSGGDSYEQYF. CDR3 in DNA: TGTGCCAGCTCACAAGTCATAACGAGCGGAGGGGACTCCTACGAGCAGTACTTC.

The J gene is TRBJ2-1, the V gene TRBV5-4; D remains ambiguous. Germline assignment: CDR1 SGHNT and CDR2 YYREEE (reference sequence). There are 14 residues in the CDR3. Trimming shortened V by 5 bases and J by 5 bases, and 14 bases separated the two germline ends. This CDR3 reads CASSMGPQDNEQFF. The CDR3 nucleotides are TGTGCCAGCAGTATGGGTCCGCAGGACAATGAGCAGTTCTTC.

The chain uses TRBV6-5 and TRBJ1-2; D perhaps matches TRBD1 (6 bases). This CDR3 has 14 amino acids. CDR1 and CDR2 (germline): MNHEY, SVGAGI. Between the trimmed V and J ends, which lost 5 bases and 9 bases, there was a span of 19 bases. CDR3 nucleotide sequence: TGTGCCAGCAGTGGGGGGCGGGCCTTTGGGCGCTACACCTTC. Amino acid sequence: CASSGGRAFGRYTF.

V gene TRBV19 combines with J gene TRBJ2-7, with a weak D call TRBD1 (5 bases). V shed 4 bases and J shed 7 bases, with 14 bases lying between them. Germline V gives CDR1 LNHDA, CDR2 SQIVND (reference sequence). The CDR3 contains 13 residues. This chain's CDR3 is CASSKGPTLEQYF. The CDR3 region has the DNA TGTGCCAGTAGTAAGGGGCCCACCTTAGAGCAGTACTTC.

This clone was observed a few times. The V call is TRBV6-6, the J call TRBJ1-6; no firm D call. Trimming took off 5 bases at V and 9 bases at J, with 17 bases between the two ends. Germline V gene lookup returns CDR1 MNHNY and CDR2 SVGAGI (reference sequence). There are 15 residues in the CDR3. For the CDR3, the DNA is TGTGCCAGCAGTCCCCTGATAGCCTCCGCTTCACCCCTCCACTTT. Its translation is CASSPLIASASPLHF.

V usage is TRBV18 and J usage is TRBJ2-1; D perhaps matches TRBD1 (6 bases). The germline V gene has CDR1 KGHSH and CDR2 LQKENI. This CDR3 has 14 amino acids. The V end lost 3 bases, the J end lost 1 base, and 7 bases lay between the germline ends. CDR3 nucleotides: TGTGCCAGCTCACCGGACAGATCCTACAATGAGCAGTTCTTC. Translated, it gives CASSPDRSYNEQFF. Together with reference TRBV18 and TRBJ2-1, the CDR3 gives the full variable domain: NAGVMQNPRHLVRRRGQEARLRCSPMKGHSHVYWYRQLPEEGLKFMVYLQKENIIDESGMPKERFSAEFPKEGPSILRIQQVVRGDSAAYFCASSPDRSYNEQFFGPGTRLTVL.

This sequence joins TRBV20-1 and TRBJ2-5, with D unclear. This CDR3 comprises 11 residues. V lost 5 bases and J 4 bases, leaving 8 bases between the germline ends. CDR1 and CDR2 (germline): DFQATT, SNEGSKA (reference sequence). Here the CDR3 DNA reads TGCAGTGCTGTAGTGGGAGAGACCCAGTACTTC. Translation: CSAVVGETQYF.

This clone was detected only once. The CDR3 nucleotides read TGTGCCAGTACCGCCGGACAGGGGTACTCTTATAATTCACCCCTCCACTTT. Its translation is CASTAGQGYSYNSPLHF. V usage is TRBV19 and J usage is TRBJ1-6, with 9 bases fitting TRBD1. The CDR3 consists of 17 residues. Losses at the gene ends were 7 bases for V and 4 bases for J; bases not matched to a gene: 11. The germline V gene encodes CDR1 LNHDA and CDR2 SQIVND (reference sequence).

The V call is TRBV6-1, the J call TRBJ2-1; 9 bases are shared with TRBD1. V shed 10 bases and J 4 bases; nucleotides not matched to a gene: 8. Germline V gene sequence: CDR1 MNHNS, CDR2 SASEGT. The CDR3 consists of 14 residues. The CDR3 loop is CATETGGGYNEQFF. The CDR3 DNA reads TGTGCCACCGAGACAGGGGGAGGGTACAATGAGCAGTTCTTC.

The chain employs TRBV5-1 and TRBJ2-1; no clear D gene. The CDR3 has 15 residues. Trimming stripped 6 bases from V and 0 bases from J, with 13 bases between. CDR1 and CDR2 (germline): SGHRS, YFSETQ. This CDR3 reads CASISSPGSYNEQFF. The CDR3 nucleotides read TGCGCCAGCATATCCTCTCCGGGCTCCTACAATGAGCAGTTCTTC.

The genes are TRBV6-1 and TRBJ1-1; TRBD1 matches at 9 bases. The V gene end was trimmed by 6 bases and the J gene end by 1 base; junction bases not matched to a gene: 6. Germline CDR1 reads MNHNS; CDR2 reads SASEGT. The CDR3 spans 15 residues. The CDR3 here is CASSRDRVKNTEAFF. CDR3 DNA sequence: TGTGCCAGCAGCCGGGACAGGGTAAAGAACACTGAAGCTTTCTTT.

The J gene is TRBJ2-3, the V gene TRBV10-3; a weak D match, TRBD1 (6 bases). Germline values: CDR1 ENHRY, CDR2 SYGVKD. Trimming pared 3 bases from V and 0 bases from J, leaving 10 bases between. CDR3 length: 15 amino acids. In nucleotides, the CDR3 is TGTGCCATCAGTGACAGGGGAAGTAGCACAGATACGCAGTATTTT. Translated, it gives CAISDRGSSTDTQYF.

V gene TRBV30 combines with J gene TRBJ1-1; D gene ambiguous. This CDR3 contains 12 residues. Trimming removed 4 bases from V and 10 bases from J, with 16 bases in between. CDR1 and CDR2 (germline): GTSNPN, SVGIG (reference sequence). The CDR3 region is CAWTPAGIGAFF. Here the CDR3 DNA reads TGTGCCTGGACACCCGCGGGGATCGGAGCTTTCTTT.

Worth noting for this clone: One end of the junction does not line up with germline, which may come from a read error. The gene calls are TRBV7-9 and TRBJ1-2; TRBD1 matches at 12 bases. CDR1 is SEHNR, CDR2 FQNEAQ, per germline (reference sequence). This CDR3 contains 11 residues. The CDR3 is CASSLGQGALF. CDR3 DNA sequence: TGTGCCAGCAGCCTGGGACAGGGGGCGTTGTTC. Based on the CDR3 plus reference TRBV7-9 and TRBJ1-2, the full variable domain is DTGVSQNPRHKITKRGQNVTFRCDPISEHNRLYWYRQTLGQGPEFLTYFQNEAQLEKSRLLSDRFSAERPKGSFSTLEIQRTEQGDSAMYLCASSLGQGALFGSGTRLTVV.

This clone was recorded once. The chain combines TRBV9 with TRBJ2-3, with a tentative D call TRBD2 (7 bases). This CDR3 is 15 amino acids long. Germline V gene data show CDR1 as SGDLS and CDR2 as YYNGEE. Trimming stripped 0 bases from V and 5 bases from J, with 13 bases between. The CDR3 DNA reads as TGTGCCAGCAGCGTAGAGGGGGGGCTAGGAGATACGCAGTATTTT. Translating it yields CASSVEGGLGDTQYF.

Here the CDR3 reads CASRPRLAGIARHEQYF. CDR3 nucleotide sequence: TGCGCCAGCAGACCCCGACTAGCGGGGATAGCTCGCCACGAGCAGTACTTC. V and J are TRBV23-1 and TRBJ2-7, with TRBD2 matching 11 bases. TRBV23-1 is classed as an ORF, of uncertain function. The CDR3 is 17 residues long. The V and J ends lost 6 bases and 5 bases, in that order; junction bases with no gene match: 15.

The table lists this clone with a count of one. The V and J genes are TRBV7-2 and TRBJ1-1; D gene ambiguous. Per the germline V gene, CDR1 is SGHTA and CDR2 is FQGNSA. The CDR3 has 14 residues. Trimming left V 2 bases short and J 0 bases short, with 7 bases between. In nucleotides, the CDR3 is TGTGCCAGCAGCTTATCAAGGTTGAACACTGAAGCTTTCTTT. It specifies CASSLSRLNTEAFF. Complete variable domain (other parts from reference TRBV7-2 and TRBJ1-1): GAGVSQSPSNKVTEKGKDVELRCDPISGHTALYWYRQSLGQGLEFLIYFQGNSAPDKSGLPSDRFSAERTGGSVSTLTIQRTQQEDSAVYLCASSLSRLNTEAFFGQGTRLTVV.

Here the CDR3 reads CASRGYRGGYTF. In DNA, the CDR3 is TGTGCCAGCAGAGGTTACAGGGGTGGCTACACCTTC. The chain links TRBV6-1 to TRBJ1-2, with TRBD1 matching over 7 bases. Germline V lookup: CDR1 MNHNS, CDR2 SASEGT. The CDR3 has 12 residues. J lost 7 bases, V lost 6 bases, and 5 bases had no gene match.

This clone was recorded a few times. The chain has TRBV7-2 and TRBJ1-2, with D unclear. Trimming removed 0 bases at V and 11 bases at J, with 13 bases between. Germline V gives CDR1 SGHTA, CDR2 FQGNSA. The CDR3 length is 13 residues. DNA of the CDR3: TGTGCCAGCAGCTTAGCCCACTCATTGGGGTACACCTTC. Protein sequence: CASSLAHSLGYTF.

The rearrangement links TRBV4-3 to TRBJ2-7; 10 bases agree with TRBD2. From germline, CDR1 is LGHNA and CDR2 YSLEER. The J segment lost 5 bases and the V segment lost 2 bases, leaving 3 bases of the junction unmatched. The CDR3 has 14 residues. Written as DNA, the CDR3 is TGCGCCAGCAGCCAACTAGCGGGAGTTAACGAGCAGTACTTC. Encoded protein: CASSQLAGVNEQYF.

The J gene is TRBJ2-7, the V gene TRBV27; TRBD2 aligns across 7 bases. The ends lost 5 bases at V and 5 bases at J; junction bases unmatched: 3. CDR3 length: 12 residues. Per the germline V gene, CDR1 is MNHEY and CDR2 is SMNVEV (reference sequence). The CDR3, as DNA: TGTGCCAGCAGTCCTGCGGGGGACGAGCAGTACTTC. It encodes CASSPAGDEQYF.

This chain uses TRBV5-1 with TRBJ1-1; D is unresolved. The germline V gene has CDR1 SGHRS and CDR2 YFSETQ. The CDR3 runs to 14 residues. V was pared by 3 bases and J by 1 base, with 10 bases between. The CDR3 bases are TGCGCCAGCAGCTCTAGACAAAGGAACACTGAAGCTTTCTTT. Translated: CASSSRQRNTEAFF.